The 6 T cell receptor beta chains reported below all come from one sample, sequenced in a study of blood T cells in healthy people across ages. The authors ran a second PCR of about 6 to 11 cycles using a sample-barcoded 5' primer and a J-beta primer mix. MiXCR was run by TCRdb on the 5' RACE reads, yielding one entry per CDR3 protein. This table holds about 720,000 distinct CDR3 sequences, around a quarter found once. This sample was shared with a second study, whose subject was T cells of mothers and their children.

Sample: blood. All receptors derive from a boy younger than 18 in good health.

This chain uses TRBV15 with TRBJ2-7; D could derive from TRBD1 or TRBD2 (6 bases each). Trimming removed 0 bases from V and 5 bases from J, with 11 bases in between. CDR1 is LNHNV, CDR2 YYDKDF, per germline (reference sequence). The CDR3 spans 14 residues. In DNA, the CDR3 is TGTGCCACCAGCAGAGATCGGGGGCGCGACGAGCAGTACTTC. As protein: CATSRDRGRDEQYF.

The chain uses TRBV6-1 and TRBJ1-5; D call uncertain. CDR3 length: 15 amino acids. The V gene lost 3 bases and the J gene lost 0 bases, with 9 bases spanning the gap. Looked up from germline, CDR1 is MNHNS and CDR2 is SASEGT. CDR3 amino acids: CASSDLINSNQPQHF. CDR3 sequence (DNA): TGTGCCAGCAGTGATCTCATCAATAGCAATCAGCCCCAGCATTTT.

For the CDR3, the DNA is TGTGCCAGCAGCGGGCGGGCCGTTCAGGGGGCCGTTCAACCTTATAGCAATCAGCCCCAGCATTTT. Its translation: CASSGRAVQGAVQPYSNQPQHF. V and J are TRBV7-8 and TRBJ1-5, with 8 positions matching TRBD1. CDR3 size: 22 residues. The V gene end was trimmed by 5 bases and the J gene end by 0 bases; junction bases not matched to a gene: 24. CDR1 is SGHVS and CDR2 is FQNEAQ in the germline V gene.

This chain connects TRBV20-1 to TRBJ1-1; D might be TRBD1 (6 bases). Trimming removed 2 bases at V and 6 bases at J, with 13 bases between. Germline CDR1 reads DFQATT; CDR2 reads SNEGSKA (reference sequence). This CDR3 contains 13 residues. The DNA of the CDR3 is TGCAGTGCTAGAAGTTACAGGGAGTCTGAAGCTTTCTTT. Amino acid sequence: CSARSYRESEAFF.

This clonotype was observed a few times. The V call is TRBV20-1, the J call TRBJ2-3; D unclear. The CDR3 consists of 16 residues. V was trimmed by 0 bases and J by 6 bases, leaving 19 bases between them. CDR1 DFQATT and CDR2 SNEGSKA come from the germline V gene (reference sequence). The CDR3 spells CSARDYLHTSGDTQYF. In nucleotides, the CDR3 is TGCAGTGCTAGAGATTATCTGCACACATCGGGTGATACGCAGTATTTT.

V is TRBV4-3 and J is TRBJ1-2; D possibly corresponds to TRBD1 (6 bases). This CDR3 spans 15 amino acids. Trimming shortened V by 0 bases and J by 8 bases, and 16 bases separated the two germline ends. From germline, CDR1 is LGHNA and CDR2 YSLEER. The CDR3, as DNA: TGCGCCAGCAGCCAAGATTGGCACGGGGGGCGGGGCTACACCTTC. It translates to CASSQDWHGGRGYTF.